A selection of T cell receptor beta chains follows, all from one sample in a study of T cells in Graves' hyperthyroidism and ophthalmopathy. From the multiplex PCR reads, TCRdb called clonotypes with MiXCR, one entry per CDR3 protein. Of some 270,000 distinct CDR3 sequences in the sample, 13% were seen once. The sample was blood. The receptors originated from a woman in her 30s with Graves' hyperthyroidism that later progressed to Graves' ophthalmopathy. Both conserved end residues are part of each CDR3. The size of a clone is reported for some rows only, either as once, few or many, or as a class for expanded clones.

abundance	v_gene	CDR3aa
many	TRBV20-1	CSATRQYETNEKLFF
many	TRBV6-5	CASSYEGAAQETQYF
few	TRBV6-1	CVSSTTASYEQYF
few	TRBV18	CASSQMGGAGTEAFF
many	TRBV28	CASSFLLAGEDTQYF
many	TRBV12-3/TRBV12-4	CASSLEVRLANTGELFF
NA	TRBV20-1	CSASWELSEQFF
many	TRBV12-3/TRBV12-4	CASRLEGEAFF
few	TRBV4-1	CASSPASVSDYEQYF
many	TRBV9	CASSDAGSNEQYF
NA	TRBV5-1	CASSLLVDRPWEQYF
many	TRBV29-1	CSVEEGSPGGPTDTQYF
few	TRBV4-2	CASSQGTSGIYHTGELFF
NA	TRBV20-1	CSASTGNSNQPQHF
many	TRBV18	CASSPGTSGRGPYEQYF
many	TRBV27	CASSSQLKRADTQYF
few	TRBV7-9	CASSLVPGRGNQPQHF
few	TRBV9	CASNTGTNYGYTF
NA	TRBV4-3	CASSQPGGSYEQYF
many	TRBV20-1	CSAYFQTSGSRNEQFF
many	TRBV18	CASSPRDRVNTGELFF
many	TRBV11-2	CASSLEGRGNYGYTF
few	TRBV28	CASSLSLTEGAQHF
many	TRBV29-1	CSVRTIAYEQYF
NA	TRBV19	CASSTTGMGNEQFF
many	TRBV7-2	CASSSALTSGSETQYF
NA	TRBV11-3	CASSSGQGDKNIQYF
many	TRBV7-6	CASSLASWGHSYEQYF
many	TRBV12-3/TRBV12-4	CASSTTNPTGSETQYF
many	TRBV28	CASSPGLDADTQYF
NA	TRBV5-1	CASSMGGLSNYEQYF